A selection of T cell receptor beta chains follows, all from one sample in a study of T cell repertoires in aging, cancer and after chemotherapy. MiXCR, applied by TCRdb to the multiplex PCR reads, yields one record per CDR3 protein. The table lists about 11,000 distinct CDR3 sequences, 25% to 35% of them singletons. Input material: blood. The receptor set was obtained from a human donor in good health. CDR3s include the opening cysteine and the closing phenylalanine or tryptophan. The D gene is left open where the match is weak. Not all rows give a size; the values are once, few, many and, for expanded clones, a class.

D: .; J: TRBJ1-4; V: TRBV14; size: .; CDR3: CASSRDTQMGYFEKLFF; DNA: TGTGCCAGCAGCCGCGACACGCAGATGGGGTATTTTGAAAAACTGTTTTTT
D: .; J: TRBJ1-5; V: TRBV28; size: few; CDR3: CASSTSRRGNQPQHF; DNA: TGTGCCAGCAGTACGTCCCGCAGGGGCAATCAGCCCCAGCATTTT
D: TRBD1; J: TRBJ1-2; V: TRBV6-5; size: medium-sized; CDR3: CASNQTGFGNYGYTF; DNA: TGTGCCAGCAACCAGACAGGGTTCGGAAACTATGGCTACACCTTC
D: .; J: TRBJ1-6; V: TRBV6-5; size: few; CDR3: CASTHQRGGGSYNSPLHF; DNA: TGTGCCAGCACGCATCAGCGTGGGGGTGGCTCCTATAATTCACCCCTCCACTTT
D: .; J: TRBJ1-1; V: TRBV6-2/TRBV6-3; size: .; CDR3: CASSPSPGEAFF; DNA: TGTGCCAGCAGCCCCAGCCCAGGGGAAGCTTTCTTT
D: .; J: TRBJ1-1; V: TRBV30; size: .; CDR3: CAWSVGAGTEAFF; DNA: TGTGCCTGGAGTGTGGGGGCTGGGACTGAAGCTTTCTTT
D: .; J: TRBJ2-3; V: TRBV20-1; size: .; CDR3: CSAGSLAPQGDTQYF; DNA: TGCAGTGCTGGCAGCTTAGCGCCCCAGGGGGATACGCAGTATTTT
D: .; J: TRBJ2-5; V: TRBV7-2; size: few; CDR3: CASSQGQQETQYF; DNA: TGTGCCAGCAGCCAGGGGCAGCAAGAGACCCAGTACTTC
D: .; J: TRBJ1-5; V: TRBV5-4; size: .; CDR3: CASSLTGRIYSNQPQHF; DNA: TGTGCCAGCAGCCTCACAGGCAGGATTTATAGCAATCAGCCCCAGCATTTT
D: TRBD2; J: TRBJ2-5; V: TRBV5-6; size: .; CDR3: CASSLDFGGRAEETQYF; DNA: TGTGCCAGCAGCTTGGATTTCGGCGGGAGGGCCGAAGAGACCCAGTACTTC
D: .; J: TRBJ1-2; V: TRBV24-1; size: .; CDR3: CATSSRVDGYTF; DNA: TGTGCCACCAGTAGCCGGGTTGATGGCTACACCTTC
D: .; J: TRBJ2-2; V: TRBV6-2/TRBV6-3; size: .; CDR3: CASSYEEQYTGELFF; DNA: TGTGCCAGCAGTTACGAGGAACAGTACACCGGGGAGCTGTTTTTT
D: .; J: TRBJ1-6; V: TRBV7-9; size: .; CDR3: CASSLGGYNSPLHF; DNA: TGTGCCAGCAGCTTAGGGGGCTATAATTCACCCCTCCACTTT
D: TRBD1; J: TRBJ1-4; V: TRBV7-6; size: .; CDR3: CASSPQGEGEKLFF; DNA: TGTGCCAGCAGCCCCCAGGGGGAGGGTGAAAAACTGTTTTTT
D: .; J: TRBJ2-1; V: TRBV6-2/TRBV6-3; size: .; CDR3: CASSYIGGYNEQFF; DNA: TGTGCCAGCAGTTACATCGGCGGCTACAATGAGCAGTTCTTC
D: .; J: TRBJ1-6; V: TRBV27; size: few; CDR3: CASSTGYRSPLHF; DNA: TGTGCCAGCAGTACAGGGTACCGGTCACCCCTCCACTTT
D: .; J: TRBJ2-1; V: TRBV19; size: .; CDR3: CASGEYPSSYNEQFF; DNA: TGTGCCAGTGGGGAATATCCGAGCTCCTACAATGAGCAGTTCTTC
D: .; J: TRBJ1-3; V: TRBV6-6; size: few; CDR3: CASTPLTPGNTIYF; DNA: TGTGCCAGCACACCTCTAACCCCTGGAAACACCATATATTTT
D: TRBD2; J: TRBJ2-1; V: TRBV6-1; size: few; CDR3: CASRALAGRSYNEQFF; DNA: TGTGCCAGCAGAGCTCTAGCGGGACGTTCCTACAATGAGCAGTTCTTC
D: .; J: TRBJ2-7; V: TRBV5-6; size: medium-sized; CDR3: CASSFNAYEQYF; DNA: TGTGCCAGCAGCTTCAATGCCTACGAGCAGTACTTC
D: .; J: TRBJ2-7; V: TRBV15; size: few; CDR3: CATSRDRQGARYEQYF; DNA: TGTGCCACCAGCAGAGATAGGCAGGGAGCCAGGTACGAGCAGTACTTC
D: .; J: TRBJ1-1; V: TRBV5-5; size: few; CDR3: CASSPTGKGTEAFF; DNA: TGTGCCAGCAGCCCGACCGGGAAAGGCACTGAAGCTTTCTTT
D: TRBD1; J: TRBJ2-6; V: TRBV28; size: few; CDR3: CASSFIQGIPNVLTF; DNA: TGTGCCAGCAGTTTCATACAGGGGATCCCCAACGTCCTGACTTTC
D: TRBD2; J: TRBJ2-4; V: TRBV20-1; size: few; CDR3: CSARAGGRGELAKNIQYF; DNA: TGCAGTGCTAGAGCGGGAGGCCGTGGGGAACTAGCCAAAAACATTCAGTACTTC
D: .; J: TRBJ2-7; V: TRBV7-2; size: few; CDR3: CASSLSGDPSYEQYF; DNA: TGTGCCAGCAGCTTATCGGGCGACCCCTCCTACGAGCAGTACTTC
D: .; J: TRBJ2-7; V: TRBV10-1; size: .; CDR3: CASSETTGAAYEQYF; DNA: TGCGCCAGCAGTGAGACAACGGGGGCCGCCTACGAGCAGTACTTC
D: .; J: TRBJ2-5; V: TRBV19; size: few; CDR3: CASSETSQETQYF; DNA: TGTGCCAGTAGTGAGACATCTCAAGAGACCCAGTACTTC
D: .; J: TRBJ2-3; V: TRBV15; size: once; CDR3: CATSRDRGSTDTQYF; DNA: TGTGCCACCAGCAGAGATCGCGGGAGCACAGATACGCAGTATTTT
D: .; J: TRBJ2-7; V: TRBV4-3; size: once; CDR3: CASSQDLPTGALEQYF; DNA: TGCGCCAGCAGCCAAGATCTCCCGACAGGAGCCCTCGAGCAGTACTTC
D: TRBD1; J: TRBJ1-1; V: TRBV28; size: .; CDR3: CASSLHRGLGTEAFF; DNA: TGTGCCAGCAGTTTACACAGGGGGCTTGGCACTGAAGCTTTCTTT
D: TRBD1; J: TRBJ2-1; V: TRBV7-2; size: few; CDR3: CASSLSQGGREQFF; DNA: TGTGCCAGCAGCTTATCACAGGGGGGCAGGGAGCAGTTCTTC
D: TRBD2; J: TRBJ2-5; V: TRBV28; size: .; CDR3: CASTSQTQAGGFQETQYF; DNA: TGTGCCAGCACCAGTCAGACCCAAGCGGGGGGCTTCCAAGAGACCCAGTACTTC
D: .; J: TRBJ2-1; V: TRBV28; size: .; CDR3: CASSGPPYNEQFF; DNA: TGTGCCAGCAGCGGGCCCCCATACAATGAGCAGTTCTTC
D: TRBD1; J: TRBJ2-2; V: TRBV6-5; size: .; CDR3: CASSVPGQLNTGELFF; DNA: TGTGCCAGCAGTGTTCCGGGACAGCTGAACACCGGGGAGCTGTTTTTT
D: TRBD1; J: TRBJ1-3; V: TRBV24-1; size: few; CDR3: CATSDSTGTGNTIYF; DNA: TGTGCCACCAGTGATTCGACAGGGACTGGAAACACCATATATTTT
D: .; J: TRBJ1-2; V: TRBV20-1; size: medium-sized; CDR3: CSAEPGILYGYTF; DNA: TGCAGTGCCGAACCCGGGATCCTCTATGGCTACACCTTC
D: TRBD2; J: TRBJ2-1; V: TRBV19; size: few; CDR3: CASSDLGSGNYNEQFF; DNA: TGTGCCAGTAGTGATCTCGGCAGCGGGAACTACAATGAGCAGTTCTTC
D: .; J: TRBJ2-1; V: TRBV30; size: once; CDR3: CAWSVMGEQFF; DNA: TGTGCCTGGAGTGTCATGGGTGAGCAGTTCTTC
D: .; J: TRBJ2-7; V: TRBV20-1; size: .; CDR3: CSAFRRSGNYEQYF; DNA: TGCAGTGCCTTTCGGCGGTCGGGAAACTACGAGCAGTACTTC
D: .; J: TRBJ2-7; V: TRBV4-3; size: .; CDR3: CASSAGPGADAYEQYF; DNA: TGTGCCAGCAGCGCAGGGCCGGGGGCGGACGCCTACGAGCAGTACTTC
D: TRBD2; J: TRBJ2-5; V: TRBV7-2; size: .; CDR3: CASSIPPGLAGGPQETQYF; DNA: TGTGCCAGCAGCATCCCTCCTGGACTAGCGGGGGGGCCACAAGAGACCCAGTACTTC
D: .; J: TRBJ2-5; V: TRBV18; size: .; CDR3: CASSPGVQQTQYF; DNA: TGTGCCAGCTCACCAGGGGTCCAACAGACCCAGTACTTC
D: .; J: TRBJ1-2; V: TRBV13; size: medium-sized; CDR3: CASSLVDYGYTF; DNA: TGTGCCAGCAGCTTAGTAGACTATGGCTACACCTTC
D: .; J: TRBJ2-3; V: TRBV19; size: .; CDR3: CASTAYGALRADTQYF; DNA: TGTGCCAGTACCGCATATGGGGCCCTACGAGCGGATACGCAGTATTTT
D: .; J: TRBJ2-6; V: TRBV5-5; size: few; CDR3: CASSLRVNSGANVLTF; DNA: TGTGCCAGCAGCTTGAGGGTTAACTCTGGGGCCAACGTCCTGACTTTC
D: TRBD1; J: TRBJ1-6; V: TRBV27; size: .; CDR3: CASCLYPRQHRGSPLHF; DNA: TGTGCCAGCTGTTTATACCCGAGACAGCACAGGGGTTCACCCCTCCACTTT
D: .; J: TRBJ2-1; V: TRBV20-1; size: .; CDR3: CSARVIQPRLDNEQFF; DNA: TGCAGTGCTAGAGTTATTCAACCCCGACTGGACAATGAGCAGTTCTTC
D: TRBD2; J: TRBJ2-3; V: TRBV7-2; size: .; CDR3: CASSFLSGGVTDTQYF; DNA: TGTGCCAGCAGCTTCCTTAGCGGGGGGGTCACAGATACGCAGTATTTT
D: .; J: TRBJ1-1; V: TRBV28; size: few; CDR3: CASSELLSTEAFF; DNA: TGTGCCAGCAGCGAGCTACTTAGCACTGAAGCTTTCTTT
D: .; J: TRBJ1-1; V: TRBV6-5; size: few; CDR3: CASSYSTTGGGEAFF; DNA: TGTGCCAGCAGTTACTCGACAACGGGGGGCGGGGAAGCTTTCTTT
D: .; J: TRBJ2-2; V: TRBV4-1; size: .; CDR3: CASSQGPVNTGELFF; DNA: TGCGCCAGCAGCCAAGGACCGGTTAACACCGGGGAGCTGTTTTTT
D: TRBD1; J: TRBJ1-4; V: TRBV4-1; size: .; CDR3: CASSFDGTGGEKLFF; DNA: TGCGCCAGCAGCTTCGACGGGACAGGGGGTGAAAAACTGTTTTTT
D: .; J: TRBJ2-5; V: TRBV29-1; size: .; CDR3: CSVEGGSKQETQYF; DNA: TGCAGCGTTGAAGGAGGGAGCAAGCAAGAGACCCAGTACTTC
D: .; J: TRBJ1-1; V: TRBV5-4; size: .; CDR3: CASSGSTGSYTEAFF; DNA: TGTGCCAGCAGCGGGTCGACAGGTAGTTACACTGAAGCTTTCTTT
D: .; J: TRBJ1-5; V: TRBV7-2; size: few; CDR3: CASSLAGRQGKNQPQHF; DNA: TGTGCCAGCAGCTTAGCCGGCCGGCAGGGGAAGAATCAGCCCCAGCATTTT
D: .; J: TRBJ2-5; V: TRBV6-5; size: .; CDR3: CASSVEVGETQYF; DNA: TGTGCCAGCAGTGTAGAGGTGGGGGAGACCCAGTACTTC
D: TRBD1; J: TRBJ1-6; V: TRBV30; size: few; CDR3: CAGREGQGNSPLHF; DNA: TGTGCCGGGCGGGAGGGACAGGGGAATTCACCCCTCCACTTT
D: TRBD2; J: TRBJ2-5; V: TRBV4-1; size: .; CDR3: CASSQDRLAGGPQETQYF; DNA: TGCGCCAGCAGCCAAGATAGGTTAGCGGGCGGGCCCCAAGAGACCCAGTACTTC
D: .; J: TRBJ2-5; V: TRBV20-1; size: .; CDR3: CSVATDEETQYF; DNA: TGCAGTGTCGCAACGGACGAAGAGACCCAGTACTTC